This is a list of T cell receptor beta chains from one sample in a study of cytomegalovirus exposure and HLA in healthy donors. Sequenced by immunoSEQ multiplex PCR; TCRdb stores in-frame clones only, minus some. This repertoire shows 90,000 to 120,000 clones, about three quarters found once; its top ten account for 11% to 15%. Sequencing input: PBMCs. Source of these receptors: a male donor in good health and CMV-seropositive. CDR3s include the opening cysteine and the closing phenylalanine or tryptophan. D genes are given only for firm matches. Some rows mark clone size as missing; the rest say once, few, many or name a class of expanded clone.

CDR3nt: TGTGCCAGCAGCAATCCGGGACAGAAATCCAATCAGCCCCAGCATTTT
CDR3aa: CASSNPGQKSNQPQHF
j_gene: TRBJ1-5
v_gene: TRBV21-1
abundance: .
d_gene: .

CDR3nt: TGCGCCAGCAGTGGTTCACAGGAGAGGAATGAGCAGTTCTTC
CDR3aa: CASSGSQERNEQFF
j_gene: TRBJ2-1
v_gene: TRBV10-1
abundance: .
d_gene: .

CDR3nt: TGTGCCAGTGCGACAGGGGTTCCGGATACGCAGTATTTT
CDR3aa: CASATGVPDTQYF
j_gene: TRBJ2-3
v_gene: TRBV19
abundance: .
d_gene: TRBD1

CDR3nt: TGTGCCAGCAGCCGCCCGTTAGCGGGGGAAGAGACCCAGTACTTC
CDR3aa: CASSRPLAGEETQYF
j_gene: TRBJ2-5
v_gene: TRBV4-2
abundance: .
d_gene: TRBD2

CDR3nt: TGTGCCAGCAGCGTCCGACAGGGTACCAACTACGAGCAGTACTTC
CDR3aa: CASSVRQGTNYEQYF
j_gene: TRBJ2-7
v_gene: TRBV7-8
abundance: few
d_gene: TRBD1

CDR3nt: TGTGCCACCTCCGGACAGGGCACCTACGAGCAGTACTTC
CDR3aa: CATSGQGTYEQYF
j_gene: TRBJ2-7
v_gene: TRBV25-1
abundance: few
d_gene: TRBD1

CDR3nt: TGCGCCAGCAGCGACCTCAGGGCTCCCTACGAGCAGTACTTC
CDR3aa: CASSDLRAPYEQYF
j_gene: TRBJ2-7
v_gene: TRBV5-1
abundance: .
d_gene: .

CDR3nt: TGCGCCAGCAGCTTGCAGTATGGGGGGGACGAGCAGTACTTC
CDR3aa: CASSLQYGGDEQYF
j_gene: TRBJ2-7
v_gene: TRBV4-1
abundance: .
d_gene: TRBD2

CDR3nt: TGTGCCATCAGTGAGGGGGGGGAAGAGACCCAGTACTTC
CDR3aa: CAISEGGEETQYF
j_gene: TRBJ2-5
v_gene: TRBV10-3
abundance: .
d_gene: TRBD2

CDR3nt: TGCGCCAGCAGCCAAGTCAGGACTAGCGGGGGGTATTTT
CDR3aa: CASSQVRTSGGYF
j_gene: TRBJ2-3
v_gene: TRBV4-1
abundance: .
d_gene: TRBD2

CDR3nt: TGTGCCAGCACCCTTACGGACAGGGGAGAAGCTTTCTTT
CDR3aa: CASTLTDRGEAFF
j_gene: TRBJ1-1
v_gene: TRBV7-2
abundance: .
d_gene: TRBD1

CDR3nt: TGTGCCAGCAGCGTAGAAGGCCCGGGGTTGGCTTCTGAAGCTTTCTTT
CDR3aa: CASSVEGPGLASEAFF
j_gene: TRBJ1-1
v_gene: TRBV9
abundance: .
d_gene: .

CDR3nt: TGCGCCAGCATCTCGGGTACCATTGCAACTAATGAAAAACTGTTTTTT
CDR3aa: CASISGTIATNEKLFF
j_gene: TRBJ1-4
v_gene: TRBV10-1
abundance: .
d_gene: .

CDR3nt: TGTGCCAGCAGCTTATCCACTAGCGAGCAGTACTTC
CDR3aa: CASSLSTSEQYF
j_gene: TRBJ2-7
v_gene: TRBV7-2
abundance: .
d_gene: .

CDR3nt: TGTGCCTGGAACCCCAGGGGCAATGAGCAGTTCTTC
CDR3aa: CAWNPRGNEQFF
j_gene: TRBJ2-1
v_gene: TRBV30
abundance: .
d_gene: .

CDR3nt: TGTGCCAGCAGCCAGACTAGTAACTATGGCTACACCTTC
CDR3aa: CASSQTSNYGYTF
j_gene: TRBJ1-2
v_gene: TRBV4-2
abundance: .
d_gene: .

CDR3nt: TGTGCCAGCAGCTGGACAGACTTCTCCTACGAGCAGTACTTC
CDR3aa: CASSWTDFSYEQYF
j_gene: TRBJ2-7
v_gene: TRBV7-9
abundance: .
d_gene: .

CDR3nt: TGCGCCAGCAGCTTGGAGGGTTTCACCGGCGGGGGCTACACCTTC
CDR3aa: CASSLEGFTGGGYTF
j_gene: TRBJ1-2
v_gene: TRBV5-1
abundance: .
d_gene: .

CDR3nt: TGTGCCAGTCCCCCGAGGCAGCAAGGGGTAACTGAAGCTTTCTTT
CDR3aa: CASPPRQQGVTEAFF
j_gene: TRBJ1-1
v_gene: TRBV19
abundance: .
d_gene: .

CDR3nt: TGCGCCAGCAGCGTTAGCGGGGGGAGTTACGAGCAGTACTTC
CDR3aa: CASSVSGGSYEQYF
j_gene: TRBJ2-7
v_gene: TRBV5-1
abundance: .
d_gene: TRBD2

CDR3nt: TGTGCCAGCAGCCCTACTAGGGATACGCAGTATTTT
CDR3aa: CASSPTRDTQYF
j_gene: TRBJ2-3
v_gene: TRBV11-3
abundance: .
d_gene: .

CDR3nt: TGTGCCAGCAGCCACGGCGGGGGGGCAGATACGCAGTATTTT
CDR3aa: CASSHGGGADTQYF
j_gene: TRBJ2-3
v_gene: TRBV14
abundance: .
d_gene: TRBD2

CDR3nt: TGTGCCAGTCGTGGCCGGGGGGTACAGGGCCGTGACACCGGGGAGCTGTTTTTT
CDR3aa: CASRGRGVQGRDTGELFF
j_gene: TRBJ2-2
v_gene: TRBV28
abundance: .
d_gene: .

CDR3nt: TGTGCCAGCAGCCAAGATCTCAGCCTGGGACAGGGGACCGGGGAGCTGTTTTTT
CDR3aa: CASSQDLSLGQGTGELFF
j_gene: TRBJ2-2
v_gene: TRBV4-2
abundance: .
d_gene: TRBD1

CDR3nt: TGTGCCAGCAGCTTAAGAGGGACCAAAAACATTCAGTACTTC
CDR3aa: CASSLRGTKNIQYF
j_gene: TRBJ2-4
v_gene: TRBV11-3
abundance: .
d_gene: .

CDR3nt: TGTGCCAGCAGCTTAGAGCGGGGGGGCTACACCTTC
CDR3aa: CASSLERGGYTF
j_gene: TRBJ1-2
v_gene: TRBV7-2
abundance: once
d_gene: .

CDR3nt: TGTGCCTGGACTGGGAGGGGTGAAGCTTTCTTT
CDR3aa: CAWTGRGEAFF
j_gene: TRBJ1-1
v_gene: TRBV30
abundance: few
d_gene: .

CDR3nt: TGTGCCAGCAGCCTTACGGGCACCGGGGAGCTGTTTTTT
CDR3aa: CASSLTGTGELFF
j_gene: TRBJ2-2
v_gene: TRBV7-8
abundance: .
d_gene: .

CDR3nt: TGTGCCAGCAGTGAAGCGAGCAGGGGTGGCTATGGCTACACCTTC
CDR3aa: CASSEASRGGYGYTF
j_gene: TRBJ1-2
v_gene: TRBV6-1
abundance: .
d_gene: .

CDR3nt: TGTGCCAGCAGCTTATGGGGGCAGGGAGAGAACACTGAAGCTTTCTTT
CDR3aa: CASSLWGQGENTEAFF
j_gene: TRBJ1-1
v_gene: TRBV7-3
abundance: .
d_gene: .

CDR3nt: TGTGCCAGCAGTGAATTAGGGACAGGGGCTTCACCCCTCCACTTT
CDR3aa: CASSELGTGASPLHF
j_gene: TRBJ1-6
v_gene: TRBV2
abundance: few
d_gene: TRBD1

CDR3nt: TGTGCCAGCAGGACGACAGGGGGCATCGACGAGCAGTACTTC
CDR3aa: CASRTTGGIDEQYF
j_gene: TRBJ2-7
v_gene: TRBV28
abundance: .
d_gene: TRBD1

CDR3nt: TGTGCCAGCAGCCCCCGGACAGGGGGTGGTTCACCCCTCCACTTT
CDR3aa: CASSPRTGGGSPLHF
j_gene: TRBJ1-6
v_gene: TRBV14
abundance: .
d_gene: TRBD1

CDR3nt: TGTGCCAGCAGCCAAGATCCGGGACAGGGGAACACTGAAGCTTTCTTT
CDR3aa: CASSQDPGQGNTEAFF
j_gene: TRBJ1-1
v_gene: TRBV7-2
abundance: .
d_gene: TRBD1

CDR3nt: TGTGCCAGCAGTGAAGGATTTCAGGGGCAATATGGCTACACCTTC
CDR3aa: CASSEGFQGQYGYTF
j_gene: TRBJ1-2
v_gene: TRBV6-1
abundance: few
d_gene: .

CDR3nt: TGCGCCAGCAGCTTGGCTGGGGACTTAGTTGATGAGCAGTTCTTC
CDR3aa: CASSLAGDLVDEQFF
j_gene: TRBJ2-1
v_gene: TRBV5-1
abundance: .
d_gene: .

CDR3nt: TGCGCCAGCAGGGAGGGTCAGGGTCAAGGCACAGATACGCAGTATTTT
CDR3aa: CASREGQGQGTDTQYF
j_gene: TRBJ2-3
v_gene: TRBV10-1
abundance: .
d_gene: .

CDR3nt: TGTGCCAGCACCCTAGGGACAGGGGAATGGGATAGCACAGATACGCAGTATTTT
CDR3aa: CASTLGTGEWDSTDTQYF
j_gene: TRBJ2-3
v_gene: TRBV7-6
abundance: .
d_gene: TRBD1

CDR3nt: TGTGCCAGCTCTCCCTCGGTGGGGGGAGTAGATACGCAGTATTTT
CDR3aa: CASSPSVGGVDTQYF
j_gene: TRBJ2-3
v_gene: TRBV6-4
abundance: few
d_gene: .

CDR3nt: TGTGCCTGGAGTCGTTCTGGCGGGGGAGAGCTGTTTTTT
CDR3aa: CAWSRSGGGELFF
j_gene: TRBJ2-2
v_gene: TRBV30
abundance: .
d_gene: TRBD2

CDR3nt: TGTGCCTGGAGGCCCGGGACGGCGGGGGGGGCCACCGGGGAGCTGTTTTTT
CDR3aa: CAWRPGTAGGATGELFF
j_gene: TRBJ2-2
v_gene: TRBV30
abundance: .
d_gene: TRBD2

CDR3nt: TGTGCCAGCTCACCAGGGAGACAAGAGACCCAGTACTTC
CDR3aa: CASSPGRQETQYF
j_gene: TRBJ2-5
v_gene: TRBV18
abundance: few
d_gene: .

CDR3nt: TGTGCCAGCAGCTTCAGGGGCCCCTACAATGAGCAGTTCTTC
CDR3aa: CASSFRGPYNEQFF
j_gene: TRBJ2-1
v_gene: TRBV13
abundance: .
d_gene: .

CDR3nt: TGTGCCAGCAGTCAAGAAATAGGTATCTGGGACAGGGGGAACACTGAAGCTTTCTTT
CDR3aa: CASSQEIGIWDRGNTEAFF
j_gene: TRBJ1-1
v_gene: TRBV14
abundance: .
d_gene: TRBD1

CDR3nt: TGTGCCAGCAGCGTCTCGACTTCATTCTCCGTAAGCTTTGGTGGCTACACCTTC
CDR3aa: CASSVSTSFSVSFGGYTF
j_gene: TRBJ1-2
v_gene: TRBV9
abundance: .
d_gene: .

CDR3nt: TGCGCCAGCAGCCAAGATCTGGCTAGCGGTGGCCGAACCGGGGAGCTGTTTTTT
CDR3aa: CASSQDLASGGRTGELFF
j_gene: TRBJ2-2
v_gene: TRBV4-1
abundance: .
d_gene: TRBD2